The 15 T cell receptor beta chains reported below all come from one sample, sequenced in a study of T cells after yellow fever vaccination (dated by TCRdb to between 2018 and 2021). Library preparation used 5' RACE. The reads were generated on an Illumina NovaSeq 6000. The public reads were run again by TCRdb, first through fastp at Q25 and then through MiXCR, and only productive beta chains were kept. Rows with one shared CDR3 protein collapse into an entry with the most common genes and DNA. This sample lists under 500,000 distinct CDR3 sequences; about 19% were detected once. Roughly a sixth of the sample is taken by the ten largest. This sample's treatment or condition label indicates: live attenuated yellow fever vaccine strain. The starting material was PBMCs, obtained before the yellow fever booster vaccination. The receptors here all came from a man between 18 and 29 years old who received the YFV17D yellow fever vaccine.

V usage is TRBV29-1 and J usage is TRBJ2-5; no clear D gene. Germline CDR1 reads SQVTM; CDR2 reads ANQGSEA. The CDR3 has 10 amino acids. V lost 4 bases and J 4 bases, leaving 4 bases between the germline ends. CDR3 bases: TGCAGCGTTGCGTCAGAGACCCAGTACTTC. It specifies CSVASETQYF.

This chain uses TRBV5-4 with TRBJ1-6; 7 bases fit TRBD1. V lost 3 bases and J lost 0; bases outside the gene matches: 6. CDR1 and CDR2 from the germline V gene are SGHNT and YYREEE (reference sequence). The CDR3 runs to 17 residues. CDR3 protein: CASSSQGGGSYNSPLHF. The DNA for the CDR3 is TGTGCCAGCAGCTCCCAGGGGGGGGGCTCCTATAATTCACCCCTCCACTTT.

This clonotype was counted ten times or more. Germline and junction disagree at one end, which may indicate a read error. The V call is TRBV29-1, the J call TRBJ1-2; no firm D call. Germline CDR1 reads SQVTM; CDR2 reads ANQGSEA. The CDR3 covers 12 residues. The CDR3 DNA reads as TGCAGCGTCGAAGTGGTTACGTATGGCTACACCTTC. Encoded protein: CSVEVVTYGYTF. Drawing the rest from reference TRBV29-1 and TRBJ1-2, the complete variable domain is SAVISQKPSRDICQRGTSLTIQCQVDSQVTMMFWYRQQPGQSLTLIATANQGSEATYESGFVIDKFPISRPNLTFSTLTVSNMSPEDSSIYLCSVEVVTYGYTFGSGTRLTVV.

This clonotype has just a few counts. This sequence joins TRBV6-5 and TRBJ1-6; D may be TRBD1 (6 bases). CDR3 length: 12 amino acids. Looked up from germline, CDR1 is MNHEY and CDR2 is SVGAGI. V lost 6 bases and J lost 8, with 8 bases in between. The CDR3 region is CASRGGDSPLHF. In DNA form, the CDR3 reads TGTGCCAGCAGAGGGGGGGATTCACCCCTCCACTTT.

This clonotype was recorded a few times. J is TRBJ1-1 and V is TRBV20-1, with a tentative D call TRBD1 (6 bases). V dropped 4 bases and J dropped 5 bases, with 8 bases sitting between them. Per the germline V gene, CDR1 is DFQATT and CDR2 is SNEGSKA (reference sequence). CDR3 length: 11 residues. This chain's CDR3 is CSATRGTEAFF. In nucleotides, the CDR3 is TGCAGTGCTACTAGGGGGACTGAAGCTTTCTTT.

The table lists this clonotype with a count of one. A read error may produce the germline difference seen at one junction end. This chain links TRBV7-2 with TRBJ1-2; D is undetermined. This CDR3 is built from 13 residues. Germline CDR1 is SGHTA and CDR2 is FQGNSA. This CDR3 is CASSLSRRERATF. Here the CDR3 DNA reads TGTGCCAGCAGCCTATCCCGCCGAGAGAGGGCCACGTTC. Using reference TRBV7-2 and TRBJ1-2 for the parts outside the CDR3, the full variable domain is GAGVSQSPSNKVTEKGKDVELRCDPISGHTALYWYRQSLGQGLEFLIYFQGNSAPDKSGLPSDRFSAERTGGSVSTLTIQRTQQEDSAVYLCASSLSRRERATFGSGTRLTVV.

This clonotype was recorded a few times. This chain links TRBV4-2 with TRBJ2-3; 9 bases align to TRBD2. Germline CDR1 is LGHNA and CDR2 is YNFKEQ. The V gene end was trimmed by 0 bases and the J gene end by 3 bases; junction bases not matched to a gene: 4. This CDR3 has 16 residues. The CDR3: CASSQELTSGTDTQYF. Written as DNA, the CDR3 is TGTGCCAGCAGCCAAGAATTGACTAGCGGTACAGATACGCAGTATTTT.

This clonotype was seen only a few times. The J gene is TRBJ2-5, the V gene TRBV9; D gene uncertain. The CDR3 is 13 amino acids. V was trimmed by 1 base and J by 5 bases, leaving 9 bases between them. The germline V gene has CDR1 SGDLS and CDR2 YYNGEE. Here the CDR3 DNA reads TGTGCCAGCAGCGTAACACCGCGTGAGACCCAGTACTTC. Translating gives CASSVTPRETQYF.

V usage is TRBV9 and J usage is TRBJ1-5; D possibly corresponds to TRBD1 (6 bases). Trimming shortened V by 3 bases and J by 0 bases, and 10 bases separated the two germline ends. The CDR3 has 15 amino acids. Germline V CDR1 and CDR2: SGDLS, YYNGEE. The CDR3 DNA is TGTGCCAGCAGCGGAGGGGGGGATAGCAATCAGCCCCAGCATTTT. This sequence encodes CASSGGGDSNQPQHF.

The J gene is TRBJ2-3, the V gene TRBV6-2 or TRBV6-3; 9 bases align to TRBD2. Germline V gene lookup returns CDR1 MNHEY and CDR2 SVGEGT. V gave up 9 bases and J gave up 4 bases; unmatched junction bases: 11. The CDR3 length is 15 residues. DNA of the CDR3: TGTGCCAGTCAAACCGGGACTAGCAGCGCAGATACGCAGTATTTT. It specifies CASQTGTSSADTQYF.

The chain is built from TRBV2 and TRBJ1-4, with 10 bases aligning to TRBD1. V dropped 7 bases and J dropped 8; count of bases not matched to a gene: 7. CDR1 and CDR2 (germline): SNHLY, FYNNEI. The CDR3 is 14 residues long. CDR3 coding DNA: TGTGCCAGCACCCTGACAGGGGGCACCGAAAAACTGTTTTTT. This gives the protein CASTLTGGTEKLFF.

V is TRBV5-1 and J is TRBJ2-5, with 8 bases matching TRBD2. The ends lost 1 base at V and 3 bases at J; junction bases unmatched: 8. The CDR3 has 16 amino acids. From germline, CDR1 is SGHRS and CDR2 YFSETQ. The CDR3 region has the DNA TGCGCCAGCAGCTTGATGGTAGCGGGATCGGAAGAGACCCAGTACTTC. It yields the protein CASSLMVAGSEETQYF.

CDR3: CSVEDLRVPGGYTF. The CDR3 nucleotides are TGCAGCGTTGAAGATCTCAGGGTTCCTGGTGGCTACACCTTC. This chain uses TRBV29-1 with TRBJ1-2, with D perhaps matching TRBD1 (5 bases). Trimming shortened V by 0 bases and J by 7 bases, and 15 bases separated the two germline ends. CDR1 and CDR2 from the germline V gene are SQVTM and ANQGSEA. The CDR3 runs 14 residues.

The CDR3 DNA follows: TGTGCCAGCACCATACTGACAGGGGGCGGACTAAGCTATGGCTACACCTTC. Amino acids: CASTILTGGGLSYGYTF. This chain joins TRBV6-6 and TRBJ1-2; 10 bases align to TRBD1. Germline values: CDR1 MNHNY, CDR2 SVGAGI (reference sequence). V was clipped by 7 bases and J by 4 bases; unmatched bases: 15. This CDR3 is 17 amino acids long.

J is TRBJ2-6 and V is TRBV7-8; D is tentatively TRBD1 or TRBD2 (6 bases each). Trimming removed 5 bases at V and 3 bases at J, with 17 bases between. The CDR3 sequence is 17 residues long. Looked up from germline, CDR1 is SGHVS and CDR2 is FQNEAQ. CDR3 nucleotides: TGTGCCAGCAGCCCCCTAGGGGGGCGAGGTGGGGCCAACGTCCTGACTTTC. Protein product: CASSPLGGRGGANVLTF.